The present TCR beta chain was sequenced within a study of CD8+CD57+ T cells in acquired aplastic anemia (dated by TCRdb to between 2018 and 2020). Looking at the study overall: On average, sorted CD4+ and CD8+ cells yielded around 3.5 ug of extracted DNA, with a range of roughly 0.18 to 30 ug. CD8+CD57+ expansion was defined as frequency above the mean frequency observed in healthy subjects.

There are a few counts of this clonotype. The antigen it binds to is not known. Base-call qualities are not available, and no considerably larger clone is one nucleotide away. Genomic DNA was used as template for profiling of TCR beta VDJ combinations and CDR3 sequences. TCR repertoire sequencing was run on an Illumina HiSeq 2000. The source study handled its data this way. TRBV/TRBJ rearrangement plots, CDR3 size and DJ length profiles, and Simpson's diversity index were used to evaluate the repertoires. The immunodominant clone was defined as the most abundant DNA sequence in deep sequencing data. CDR3 amino acid sequences were checked for sharing across subjects and were also compared against the VDJdb database and published repertoires. TCRdb passed the public sequencing reads through fastp at Q25 and MiXCR, retaining productive beta sequences. Under each unique CDR3 protein, matching rows form one entry showing the most common genes and DNA. TCRdb, rather than the study authors, made the V and J calls. The sample data list about half a million distinct CDR3 sequences, and around 30% of these were observed just once. The top ten constitute roughly 0.89% of the sample.

Paper-wide results and their limitations: Around 30 CD8+ CDR3 sequences were shared between patients and controls but appeared highly expressed in patients and within their immunodominant clones. Patients and healthy controls showed no significant difference in CD8+ Simpson's diversity (P=0.060).

Flow cytometry had shown CD8+CD57+ cell expansion in the patients selected for sequencing. Every patient had severe acquired aplastic anemia, diagnosed using the International Study of Aplastic Anemia and Agranulocytosis and Camitta criteria. At the time blood was sampled, none of the patients had received any therapy. The study deep-sequenced TCR repertoires of sorted CD4+ and CD8+ blood T cells from severe aplastic anemia patients and healthy subjects. Patients were enrolled under clinicaltrials.gov protocols 00001620, 01623167, 00001397, 00071045, 00081523 and 00961064 in the USA. Ficoll-Paque density gradient centrifugation was used to isolate peripheral blood mononuclear cells. Before DNA extraction, CD4+ and CD8+ T cells were sorted with FACS or magnetic beads. CDR1 and CDR2, looked up from the germline V gene, are SGHTA and FQGNSA. V ends up 7 bases short and J 7 bases short, with an unmatched junction base count of 10. The CDR3 goes from the cysteine to the phenylalanine over 16 residues. Of all the DNA, just the CDR3 is kept, 48 bases in frame from base 1.

The source is a human donor with aplastic anemia. The chain employs TRBV7-2 and TRBJ1-4, with 12 bases aligning to TRBD1. Sequenced material: sorted CD4+, CD8+, or CD8+CD57+ T cells (not recorded which) from PBMCs. The encoded CDR3 is CASTKHGTGGGEKLFF. The nucleotide sequence reads as follows: TGTGCCAGCACCAAACACGGGACAGGGGGCGGTGAAAAACTGTTTTTT.